Reported below is one T cell receptor (beta chain). The antigen remains unidentified. This CDR3 contains 16 residues. V was clipped by 5 bases and J by 4 bases, with 17 bases between them. Germline V gene lookup returns CDR1 SGHTA and CDR2 FQGNSA. Nominally healthy donors provided the samples, though records likely missed some immune exposures. This specimen belongs to a study of cytomegalovirus exposure and HLA in healthy donors. General study results and limits: In an earlier analysis, about 87% or about 30%: the productive usage of most TCR beta V segments. The authors reported that TCR beta sequences could predict HLA-A and HLA-B alleles. These predictions were accurate for most subjects in the first cohort. Researchers left out some V segments, among them TRBV6-2 and TRBV6-3, as indistinguishable.

Primers included in the PCR were 60 Vbeta and 13 Jbeta primers. The method was immunoSEQ multiplex PCR; TCRdb's version includes in-frame clones alone and lacks a portion of them. The table records over 150,000 clones, 80% to 90% of them present only once. The sequence derives from a woman aged 45-65 years in good health and CMV-seronegative. This chain links TRBV7-2 with TRBJ2-2; possible D gene TRBD2, 6 bases. Material for sequencing was PBMCs. The chain's CDR3 is CASSLDSGTPTGELFF. Here the CDR3 DNA reads TGTGCCAGCAGCCTCGATTCCGGGACTCCCACCGGGGAGCTGTTTTTT.